Given below is one T cell receptor (beta chain) in context. Its matching antigen is unknown. The data were obtained in a study of siplizumab effects on memory and regulatory T cells. Study conclusions and caveats: Both greater diversity than memory cells and a major contribution to the alloresponse seemed to characterize naive T cells. Alloreactive sequences from unstimulated CD4+ memory cells fell significantly with siplizumab.

The table came from immunoSEQ multiplex PCR; TCRdb's copy has only in-frame clones and leaves some out. Among tens of thousands of clones listed, more than 85% were seen once. CDR3 size: 14 residues. In germline, CDR1 is KGHSY, CDR2 FQNENV. V shed 0 bases and J 2 bases; nucleotides not matched to a gene: 1. Sample: CD8+ T cells sorted from blood. The receptor comes from a human donor in good health. The chain uses TRBV16 and TRBJ2-7, with 7 bases aligning to TRBD1. CDR3 DNA sequence: TGTGCCAGCAGCCAATCGGGGACAGCCTACGAGCAGTACTTC. Translation: CASSQSGTAYEQYF.